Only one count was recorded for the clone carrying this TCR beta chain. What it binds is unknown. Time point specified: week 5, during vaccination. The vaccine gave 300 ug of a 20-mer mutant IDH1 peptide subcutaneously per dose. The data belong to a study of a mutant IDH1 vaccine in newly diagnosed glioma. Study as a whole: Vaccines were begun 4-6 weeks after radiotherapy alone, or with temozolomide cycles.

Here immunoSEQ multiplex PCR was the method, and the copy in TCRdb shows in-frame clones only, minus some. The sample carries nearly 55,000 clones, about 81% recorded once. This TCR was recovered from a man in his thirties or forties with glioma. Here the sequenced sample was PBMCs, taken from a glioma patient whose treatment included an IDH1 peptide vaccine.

The CDR3 region has the DNA TGTGCCAGCAGCTCACCGGACAGGGGGGATGGCTACACCTTC. Its protein product is CASSSPDRGDGYTF. The rearrangement uses TRBV7-9 and TRBJ1-2, with 10 bases fitting TRBD1. J was trimmed by 6 bases and V by 4 bases; bases with no gene match: 5. Looked up from germline, CDR1 is SEHNR and CDR2 is FQNEAQ (reference sequence). This CDR3 has 14 residues. Complete variable domain (other parts from reference TRBV7-9 and TRBJ1-2): DTGVSQNPRHKITKRGQNVTFRCDPISEHNRLYWYRQTLGQGPEFLTYFQNEAQLEKSRLLSDRFSAERPKGSFSTLEIQRTEQGDSAMYLCASSSPDRGDGYTFGSGTRLTVV.